This T cell receptor (beta chain) was identified during a study of T cells in Graves' hyperthyroidism and ophthalmopathy (dated by TCRdb to between 2018 and 2021). In terms of the full investigation: Peripheral blood samples were taken at initial diagnosis, before any treatment was given. In addition, the study compared T-cell repertoires in thyroid tissue and in blood from five to seven Graves' hyperthyroidism patients. The 100 or so discovery patients were randomly divided into training and test sets at a 7:3 ratio. TCR Vbeta CDR3 sequencing of fewer than 150 peripheral blood samples (more than 40 ophthalmopathy, 75 to 85 hyperthyroidism and some 17 progressor patients) is reported in the paper. Prospective prediction of ophthalmopathy was tested in an independent validation cohort of about 19 hyperthyroidism patients and approximately 17 patients who later progressed to ophthalmopathy. After sampling, hyperthyroidism patients received methimazole starting at 30 mg daily, and ophthalmopathy patients received high-dose intravenous methylprednisolone. To identify distinguishing TCR V-J signatures, a discovery cohort of around 100 patients was used, comprising 40 to 45 with Graves' ophthalmopathy and 57 with stable Graves' hyperthyroidism.

This clonotype occurred many times. It lacks a known antigen. The input lacks base qualities; no much larger clone sits a single base away. In the ophthalmopathy patients, disease was moderately to severely active, with a Clinical Activity Score of 3 or more, a NOSPECS grade of 4 or more, and a duration of less than 3 months. Exclusion was applied to patients with uncontrolled infections, other autoimmune diseases, pregnancy or lactation. Diagnoses were established on the basis of clinical symptoms, serum thyroxine and TRAb, thyroid ultrasound, and orbital computed tomography. PBMCs were separated from over 9 ml of fresh peripheral blood using Ficoll-Paque density gradient centrifugation. Trizol reagent was used to extract total RNA, and RNA quality was then checked on an Agilent 2100 Bioanalyzer. Study-wide conclusions, independent of this receptor: No statistical method was used to set the sample size in advance, and investigators knew the group allocation. In validation, the model predicted progression to ophthalmopathy with over 65% sensitivity and over 72% specificity, a median of approximately 6.7 months before onset. Most expanded thyroid clonotypes (frequency above 0.001) were also found in blood, which suggests that blood repertoires may mirror thyroid immune responses. A 13 V-J signature model separated ophthalmopathy from stable hyperthyroidism, with approximately 87% sensitivity and roughly 81% specificity in cross-validation and 80%/75% in testing.

The germline V gene (reference sequence) provides CDR1 MNHEY and CDR2 SMNVEV. Deletion took 5 bases off V and 5 bases off J, with a span of 15 bases between the germline ends. Taken from cysteine to phenylalanine, the CDR3 has 15 residues. Just the 45-base CDR3 DNA is kept, in frame starting at base 1. TCR beta CDR3 regions were amplified from RNA transcripts. For the first round of RT-PCR on the TCR CDR3, the HTBI primer set was used together with the Qiagen OneStep RT-PCR kit. A second multiplex PCR round built the libraries, followed by size selection and purification. Libraries were sequenced paired-end with 100 bp reads on an Illumina HiSeq2000. The paper's processing steps were these. Raw data were processed with SOAPnuke, discarding reads with adapters, uncalled bases, mean Phred below 15, or no exact constant-primer or identifier match. High-quality paired reads were merged with COPE v1.2.5, and unique nucleotide sequences were defined as clonotypes. Clonotypes were aligned to IMGT TRBV, TRBD and TRBJ reference segments using MiTCR v1.1. Only V-J combinations with frequency above 0.0001, covering 99% to 99.2% of repertoires, were analysed. A TCS score was defined as the ratio of F50 (clonal expansion) to E x V (chaos), with BLOSUM62-based TCRdist applied between CDR3 peptides within each V-J. Welch's t-statistics and random forest reduced fewer than 550 V-J features to 10 to 15, which were used in a naive Bayes classifier (R e1071). TCRdb applied fastp at Q25 and MiXCR to the public reads, then kept only in-frame beta chains. Rows with a matching CDR3 protein are joined into one entry that keeps the most common DNA and genes. Clone size and V and J calls follow TCRdb, not the original study. This sample has under 600,000 distinct CDR3 sequences in its table, and roughly 16% of those were observed once. Of the sample, 2.5% to 4% is held by the ten largest clones.

Sequencing was carried out using blood. The chain joins TRBV27 to TRBJ1-4; D gene: possibly TRBD1, on 5 matching bases. The receptor was isolated from a woman in her forties with Graves' ophthalmopathy. Here is the DNA: TGTGCCAGCAGTCCGCGACAGCCTAAAAATGAAAAACTGTTTTTT. Translated, it gives CASSPRQPKNEKLFF.